This T cell receptor beta chain was identified in a study of T cells in Graves' hyperthyroidism and ophthalmopathy. Study observations and caveats: In blood, most of the thyroid clonotypes expanded above 0.001 were also present.

From RNA transcripts, TCR beta CDR3 regions were amplified. A set of HTBI primers served as the primers for a first-round RT-PCR of the TCR CDR3. Using its own MiXCR run on the multiplex PCR reads, TCRdb lists one record per CDR3 protein. Seen here are some 580,000 distinct CDR3 sequences, roughly a sixth observed once, and the top ten hold roughly 3.4%. Patients affected by ophthalmopathy presented a Clinical Activity Score of at least 3, a NOSPECS grade of at least 4, and disease duration below 3 months. The study left out patients who had uncontrolled infection, other autoimmune disease, pregnancy or lactation. The source of the PBMCs was roughly 10 ml of fresh peripheral blood. Comment on this clonotype: The antigen is not known.

The CDR3 totals 16 residues. The germline gives CDR1 MGHRA, CDR2 YSYEKL. V was cut by 3 bases and J by 3 bases, with 14 bases left in between. This sequence originates from a woman aged 40 to 49 with Graves' ophthalmopathy. The chain recombines TRBV4-1 with TRBJ2-2; D ambiguous. Material: blood. CDR3 protein: CASSQNPWMDTGELFF. CDR3 bases: TGCGCCAGCAGCCAGAACCCTTGGATGGACACCGGGGAGCTGTTTTTT.